These 26 T cell receptor beta chains were sequenced from one sample in a study of T-cell reconstitution after alpha-beta-depleted transplantation in children. The authors prepared the TCRbeta library with unique molecular identifiers. From the PCR reads, TCRdb called clonotypes with MiXCR, one entry per CDR3 protein. Of about 540,000 distinct CDR3 sequences in the sample, approximately 20% were seen once. Specimen: PBMCs from the stem cell graft donor, collected from the stem cell graft. The receptors originated from a human donor who donated a stem cell graft to a child with acute lymphoblastic leukemia.

The chain recombines TRBV5-8 with TRBJ1-1; possible D gene TRBD1, 6 bases. Trimming removed 1 base at V and 4 bases at J, with 11 bases between. The CDR3 totals 14 residues. Germline CDR1 SGHTS, CDR2 YDEGEE. CDR3 bases: TGTGCCAGCAGCTTGACAGGGACGGGCACTGAAGCTTTCTTT. Its translation is CASSLTGTGTEAFF.

This clonotype came up a few times. This chain connects TRBV30 to TRBJ2-5; D could derive from TRBD1 or TRBD2 (5 bases each). The ends were cut back, 5 bases at V and 5 bases at J, with 15 bases in the middle. The germline CDR1 and CDR2 sequences are GTSNPN and SVGIG (reference sequence). The CDR3 contains 13 residues. The CDR3: CAWGRGRGETQYF. The CDR3 bases are TGTGCCTGGGGAAGGGGAAGAGGGGAGACCCAGTACTTC.

V is TRBV5-1 and J is TRBJ2-3; D ambiguous. Per germline, CDR1 SGHRS and CDR2 YFSETQ. The V gene lost 4 bases and the J gene lost 2 bases, with 11 bases spanning the gap. The CDR3 totals 14 residues. DNA of the CDR3: TGCGCCAGCAGCCCGAAAGAGATCACAGATACGCAGTATTTT. Translation gives CASSPKEITDTQYF.

This clonotype was recorded a few times. The CDR3: CASIRQGAFTEAFF. The CDR3 DNA reads TGTGCCAGCATAAGACAGGGGGCATTCACTGAAGCTTTCTTT. This sequence joins TRBV6-1 and TRBJ1-1; 10 nucleotides match TRBD1. J gave up 4 bases and V 7 bases, and 6 bases lay outside the gene matches. CDR1 is MNHNS and CDR2 is SASEGT in the germline V gene. The CDR3 loop spans 14 amino acids.

In the case of this clonotype: Because it lacks the conserved phenylalanine or tryptophan at the end, this CDR3 is likely a read error. The chain joins TRBV6-2 or TRBV6-3 to TRBJ2-7; D may match TRBD1 or TRBD2 (5 bases each). Per the germline V gene, CDR1 is MNHEY and CDR2 is SVGEGT. There are 13 residues in the CDR3. V was pared by 8 bases and J by 2 bases, with 13 bases between. The CDR3 region has the DNA TGTGCCAGCGCCGGGACGGAACCCTACGAGCAGTACTTA. Translating it yields CASAGTEPYEQYL.

This clonotype was observed a few times. The chain recombines TRBV29-1 with TRBJ1-2; D perhaps matches TRBD1 (5 bases). Trimming cost V 6 bases and J 3 bases, with 20 bases left between them. CDR3 length equals 15 residues. Per germline, CDR1 SQVTM and CDR2 ANQGSEA. The CDR3 reads CSVPGIQGGHYGYTF. CDR3 sequence (DNA): TGCAGCGTACCTGGAATCCAGGGAGGGCACTATGGCTACACCTTC.

As DNA, the CDR3 is TGTGCCAGCAGCGGCTATAGCAATCAGCCCCAGCATTTT. It is translated as CASSGYSNQPQHF. This chain links TRBV2 with TRBJ1-5; D is unclear. V was cut by 6 bases and J by 0 bases, with 6 bases left in between. The CDR3 loop spans 13 amino acids. CDR1 SNHLY and CDR2 FYNNEI come from the germline V gene. Drawing the rest from reference TRBV2 and TRBJ1-5, the complete variable domain is EPEVTQTPSHQVTQMGQEVILRCVPISNHLYFYWYRQILGQKVEFLVSFYNNEISEKSEIFDDQFSVERPDGSNFTLKIRSTKLEDSAMYFCASSGYSNQPQHFGDGTRLSIL.

This clonotype was found a few times. V and J are TRBV4-1 and TRBJ2-7; weak D call: TRBD2 (5 bases). V lost 1 base and J 7 bases, leaving 17 bases between the germline ends. CDR1 MGHRA and CDR2 YSYEKL come from the germline V gene. The CDR3 is 15 amino acids. CDR3 bases: TGCGCCAGCAGCCAAGGAGAGGGCGGGCCTGGTGAGCAGTACTTC. It yields the protein CASSQGEGGPGEQYF.

This clonotype turned up a few times. The V call is TRBV25-1, the J call TRBJ2-5, with D perhaps assigned TRBD1 or TRBD2 (5 bases each). Germline CDR1 reads MGHDK; CDR2 reads SYGVNS. The V end lost 0 bases, the J end lost 1 base, and 12 bases lay between the germline ends. CDR3 length: 16 residues. As DNA, the CDR3 is TGTGCCAGCAGTGAATATCCAACGGGGCCCCAAGAGACCCAGTACTTC. Translating it yields CASSEYPTGPQETQYF.

V usage is TRBV4-1 and J usage is TRBJ2-1; TRBD2 aligns across 13 bases. The ends lost 2 bases at V and 8 bases at J; junction bases unmatched: 12. The V gene's germline CDR1 is MGHRA and CDR2 YSYEKL. The CDR3 covers 18 residues. The CDR3 here is CASSQHRTSGSPDDEQFF. CDR3 nucleotides: TGCGCCAGCAGCCAACACAGGACTAGCGGGAGCCCTGACGATGAGCAGTTCTTC.

The J gene is TRBJ2-1, the V gene TRBV6-6; 8 bases fit TRBD2. The germline gives CDR1 MNHNY, CDR2 SVGAGI (reference sequence). Unmatched junction bases numbered 8, after V lost 7 bases and J lost 9 bases. The CDR3 is made up of 13 amino acids. The CDR3, as DNA: TGTGCCAGCATGGGACTAGGGGTCGGTGAGCAGTTCTTC. Translated: CASMGLGVGEQFF.

This clonotype was counted ten times or more. One end of the junction fails to match germline, which may point to a read error. The chain combines TRBV4-1 with TRBJ2-2; 7 bases line up with TRBD2. Germline values: CDR1 MGHRA, CDR2 YSYEKL. This CDR3 region has 16 residues. Here the CDR3 reads CASSQASGPNTGELFF. The CDR3 DNA reads as TGTGCCAGCAGTCAAGCTAGCGGACCTAACACCGGGGAGCTGTTTTTT.

In this sample, this clonotype turned up many times. This chain links TRBV5-1 with TRBJ2-2, with TRBD1 matching over 10 bases. V lost 3 bases to trimming and J lost 5 bases; unmatched junction nucleotides: 4. The germline V gene encodes CDR1 SGHRS and CDR2 YFSETQ. The CDR3 has 15 amino acids. CDR3 residues: CASSSGQGVTGELFF. The CDR3 bases are TGCGCCAGCAGCTCTGGACAGGGGGTTACCGGGGAGCTGTTTTTT.

The chain has TRBV4-1 and TRBJ2-7, with a weak D call TRBD1 (5 bases). Trimming left V 4 bases short and J 0 bases short, with 13 bases between. The CDR3 loop spans 15 amino acids. Germline assignment: CDR1 MGHRA and CDR2 YSYEKL. This CDR3 is CASSPGPRSSYEQYF. In nucleotides, the CDR3 is TGCGCCAGCAGCCCAGGGCCAAGGAGCTCCTACGAGCAGTACTTC.

Written as DNA, the CDR3 is TGTGCCAGCAGCCATAGGGACAGCCGGACCACCATATATTTT. It translates to CASSHRDSRTTIYF. The rearrangement uses TRBV12-3 or TRBV12-4 and TRBJ1-3; 7 bases line up with TRBD1. This CDR3 spans 14 amino acids. Germline trimming cut 6 bases from V and 9 bases from J; bases unmatched to any gene: 11.

The rearrangement joins TRBV15 to TRBJ2-1; D not resolved. The germline V and J ends were trimmed by 1 base and 0 bases, with 7 bases remaining between them. This CDR3 has 15 residues. Germline-derived CDR1 and CDR2 are LNHNV and YYDKDF (reference sequence). The CDR3, as DNA: TGTGCCACCAGCAGAGGGGCTAGCTCCTACAATGAGCAGTTCTTC. As protein: CATSRGASSYNEQFF. The whole variable domain, remainder taken from reference TRBV15 and TRBJ2-1, is DAMVIQNPRYQVTQFGKPVTLSCSQTLNHNVMYWYQQKSSQAPKLLFHYYDKDFNNEADTPDNFQSRRPNTSFCFLDIRSPGLGDTAMYLCATSRGASSYNEQFFGPGTRLTVL.

CDR3 coding DNA: TGTGCCAGCAAGGGGGGTCTGCCCCTCCACTTT. Protein sequence: CASKGGLPLHF. This chain links TRBV6-6 with TRBJ1-6; D may be TRBD1 (6 bases). Per the germline V gene, CDR1 is MNHNY and CDR2 is SVGAGI (reference sequence). The ends were cut back, 7 bases at V and 13 bases at J, with 11 bases in the middle. The CDR3 contains 11 residues.

This clonotype appeared many times. The V call is TRBV4-1, the J call TRBJ2-3; TRBD1 agrees at 9 bases. The J segment lost 5 bases and the V segment lost 4 bases, leaving 4 bases of the junction unmatched. The CDR3 runs to 14 residues. Germline V lookup: CDR1 MGHRA, CDR2 YSYEKL. In nucleotides, the CDR3 is TGCGCCAGCAGCCCCGGGACAGGGTTAGATACGCAGTATTTT. Encoded protein: CASSPGTGLDTQYF.

This clonotype appeared a few times. The V gene is TRBV7-9, the J gene TRBJ1-5; 7 nucleotides agree with TRBD1. Germline V lookup: CDR1 SEHNR, CDR2 FQNEAQ (reference sequence). The CDR3 runs 14 residues. V trimming: 2 bases; J trimming: 6 bases; junction bases outside the gene matches: 4. The CDR3 sequence: CASSLQGGSQPQHF. The CDR3 nucleotides are TGTGCCAGCAGCTTACAGGGGGGCAGTCAGCCCCAGCATTTT.

This clonotype has more than one count but fewer than ten. The gene calls are TRBV5-1 and TRBJ1-1, with D possibly being TRBD1 (5 bases). The CDR3 is made up of 13 amino acids. V was cut by 5 bases and J by 1 base, with 9 bases left in between. Germline CDR1 and CDR2: SGHRS and YFSETQ. In DNA, the CDR3 is TGCGCCAGCAGGTGGGACCGGAACACTGAAGCTTTCTTT. This encodes CASRWDRNTEAFF.

The chain joins TRBV9 to TRBJ2-7; D is undetermined. This CDR3 has 13 amino acids. V lost 2 bases to trimming and J lost 2 bases, with 8 bases between them. Germline V gene sequence: CDR1 SGDLS, CDR2 YYNGEE. The chain's CDR3 is CASSVESTYEQYF. The CDR3 DNA is TGTGCCAGCAGCGTCGAGAGCACCTACGAGCAGTACTTC.

This clonotype was seen a handful of times. The V gene is TRBV18, the J gene TRBJ2-3; 8 positions agree with TRBD1. With V trimmed by 4 bases and J by 6 bases, 3 bases remained unmatched. There are 13 residues in the CDR3. Germline V CDR1 and CDR2: KGHSH, LQKENI. CDR3 protein: CASSRDRSDTQYF. The CDR3 DNA reads as TGTGCCAGCTCACGGGACAGGAGCGATACGCAGTATTTT.

The chain recombines TRBV5-6 with TRBJ2-1, with 13 bases matching TRBD2. The junction had 7 bases not matched to a gene; V was cut back by 3 bases and J by 7 bases. Germline V CDR1 and CDR2: SGHDT, YYEEEE. The CDR3 covers 16 residues. The CDR3 nucleotides read TGTGCCAGCAGCTGGGCGACTAGCGGGAGGTGGAATGAGCAGTTCTTC. Translation: CASSWATSGRWNEQFF.

The genes are TRBV20-1 and TRBJ2-1; 7 positions match TRBD2. The CDR3 sequence is 14 residues long. The germline V gene encodes CDR1 DFQATT and CDR2 SNEGSKA (reference sequence). Trimming took 6 bases from V and 9 from J; bases not matched to a gene: 14. The CDR3: CSATRLAGDSEQFF. CDR3 nucleotide sequence: TGCAGTGCCACCCGACTCGCGGGAGACAGTGAGCAGTTCTTC.

Only a few counts were recorded for this clonotype. The chain links TRBV6-1 to TRBJ2-5, with D uncertain. Germline V gene data show CDR1 as MNHNS and CDR2 as SASEGT. There are 15 residues in the CDR3. V was clipped by 1 base and J by 1 base, with 10 bases between them. The CDR3 DNA sequence: TGTGCCAGCAGTGAAGACAGAGCCGTCCAAGAGACCCAGTACTTC. Its translation: CASSEDRAVQETQYF.

The chain employs TRBV27 and TRBJ1-5, with D tentatively TRBD1 (5 bases). V gave up 5 bases and J gave up 2 bases, with 16 bases separating them. This CDR3 has 16 residues. Per the germline V gene, CDR1 is MNHEY and CDR2 is SMNVEV (reference sequence). The CDR3 region is CASSGGDGWRNQPQHF. The CDR3 region has the DNA TGTGCCAGCAGTGGGGGTGATGGGTGGCGCAATCAGCCCCAGCATTTT.